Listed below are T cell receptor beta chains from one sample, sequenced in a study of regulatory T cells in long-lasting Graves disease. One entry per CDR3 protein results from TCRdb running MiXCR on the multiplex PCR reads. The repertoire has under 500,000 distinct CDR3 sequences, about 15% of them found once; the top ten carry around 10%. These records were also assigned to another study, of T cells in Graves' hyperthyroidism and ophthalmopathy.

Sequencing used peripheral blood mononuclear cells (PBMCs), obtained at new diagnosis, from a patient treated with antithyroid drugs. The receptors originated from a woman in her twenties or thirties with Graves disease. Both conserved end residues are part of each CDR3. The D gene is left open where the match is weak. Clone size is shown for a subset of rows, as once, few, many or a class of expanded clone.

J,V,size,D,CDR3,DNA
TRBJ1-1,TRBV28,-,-,CASTPGTEAFF,TGTGCCAGCACCCCGGGGACTGAAGCTTTCTTT
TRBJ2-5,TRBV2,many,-,CASSEVTRGTQYF,TGTGCCAGCTCCGAGGTCACACGGGGAACCCAGTACTTC
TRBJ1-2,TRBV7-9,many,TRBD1,CASSRFPTGGNYGYTF,TGTGCCAGCAGCCGATTTCCTACAGGGGGCAACTATGGCTACACCTTC
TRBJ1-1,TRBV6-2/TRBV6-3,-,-,CASSSTHTEAFF,TGTGCCAGCAGCTCAACACACACTGAAGCTTTCTTT
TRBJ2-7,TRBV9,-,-,CASSAATDYEQYF,TGTGCCAGCAGCGCCGCGACAGACTACGAGCAGTACTTC
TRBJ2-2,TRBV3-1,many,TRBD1,CASSQDSAWDSANTGELFF,TGTGCCAGCAGCCAAGATTCCGCTTGGGACAGCGCGAACACCGGGGAGCTGTTTTTT
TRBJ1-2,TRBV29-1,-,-,CSVVSAGENYGYTF,TGCAGCGTTGTAAGCGCAGGGGAGAACTATGGCTACACCTTC
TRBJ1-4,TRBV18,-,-,CASSPRGNGENLFF,TGTGCCAGCTCCCCCCGGGGAAACGGTGAAAATCTGTTTTTT
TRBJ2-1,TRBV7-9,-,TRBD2,CASSLGTGRVHNEQFF,TGTGCCAGCAGCTTGGGGACGGGGAGGGTGCACAATGAGCAGTTCTTC
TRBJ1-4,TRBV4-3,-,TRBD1,CASSQDPGTDINEELFF,TGCGCCAGCAGCCAGGATCCTGGGACAGACATAAATGAAGAACTGTTTTTT
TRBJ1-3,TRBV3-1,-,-,CASSYAGRNSGNTIYF,TGTGCCAGCAGCTACGCGGGAAGGAACTCTGGAAACACCATATATTTT
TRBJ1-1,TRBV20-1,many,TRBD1,CSARPRDSLEAFF,TGCAGTGCTAGGCCGCGGGACAGCCTAGAAGCTTTCTTT
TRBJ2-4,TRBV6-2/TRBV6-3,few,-,CASSGAGGGADIQYF,TGTGCCAGCAGTGGGGCAGGAGGGGGCGCGGACATTCAGTACTTC
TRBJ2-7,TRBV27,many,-,CARGGSGEQYF,TGTGCCAGAGGGGGTAGCGGCGAGCAGTACTTC
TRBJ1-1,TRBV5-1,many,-,CASRLGGTSEAFF,TGCGCCAGCCGACTTGGGGGGACCTCTGAAGCTTTCTTT
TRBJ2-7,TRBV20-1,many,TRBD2,CSAGLAGGGYEQYF,TGCAGTGCTGGACTAGCGGGAGGGGGCTACGAGCAGTACTTC
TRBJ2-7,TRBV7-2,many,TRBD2,CASSLRGPTGGEQYF,TGTGCCAGCAGCTTAAGAGGCCCCACCGGGGGGGAGCAGTACTTC
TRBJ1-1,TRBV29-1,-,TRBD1,CSVGQGHTEAFF,TGCAGCGTTGGACAGGGGCACACTGAAGCTTTCTTT
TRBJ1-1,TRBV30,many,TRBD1,CAWSLPGQGNTEAFF,TGTGCCTGGTCCTTGCCGGGACAGGGGAACACTGAAGCTTTCTTT
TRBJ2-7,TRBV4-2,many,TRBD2,CASSQAAGVAYEQYF,TGTGCCAGCAGCCAAGCAGCGGGAGTTGCCTACGAGCAGTACTTC
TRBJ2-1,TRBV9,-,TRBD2,CASSVLAGSSYNEQFF,TGTGCCAGCAGCGTATTAGCGGGAAGCTCCTACAATGAGCAGTTCTTC
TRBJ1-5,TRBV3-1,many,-,CASSQDFGRQPQHF,TGTGCCAGCAGCCAAGACTTCGGTAGGCAGCCCCAGCATTTT
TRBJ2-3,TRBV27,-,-,CASRDGADTQYF,TGTGCCAGCCGCGACGGGGCAGATACGCAGTATTTT
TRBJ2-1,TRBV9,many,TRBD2,CASSVAGVAGDLYNEQFF,TGTGCCAGCAGCGTAGCGGGAGTAGCGGGCGACCTCTACAATGAGCAGTTCTTC
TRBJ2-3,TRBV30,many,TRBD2,CAWRVGGFHADTQYF,TGTGCCTGGAGGGTGGGAGGGTTCCACGCAGATACGCAGTATTTT
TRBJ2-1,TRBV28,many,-,CASSLYYEIGGNDEQFF,TGTGCCAGCAGTTTGTATTACGAGATAGGGGGGAACGATGAGCAGTTCTTC
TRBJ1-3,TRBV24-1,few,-,CATSDYGGNTIYF,TGTGCCACCAGTGACTACGGAGGAAACACCATATATTTT
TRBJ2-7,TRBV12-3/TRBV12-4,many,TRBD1,CASSYGQGLYEQYF,TGTGCCAGCAGCTACGGACAGGGTTTGTACGAGCAGTACTTC
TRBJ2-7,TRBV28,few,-,CASSFLLIRDHSYEQYF,TGTGCCAGCAGTTTTCTTCTAATCCGGGACCACTCCTACGAGCAGTACTTC
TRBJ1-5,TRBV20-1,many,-,CSARFRVDQPQHF,TGCAGTGCTAGATTCAGGGTGGATCAGCCCCAGCATTTT
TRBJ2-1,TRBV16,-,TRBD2,CASTRSGSYNEQFF,TGTGCCAGCACACGGAGCGGGAGCTACAATGAGCAGTTCTTC
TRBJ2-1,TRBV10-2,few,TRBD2,CASRTRGGLADRYNEQFF,TGCGCCAGCAGGACCCGGGGGGGGCTAGCGGACCGGTACAATGAGCAGTTCTTC
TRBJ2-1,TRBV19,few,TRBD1,CASSRGQDEQFF,TGTGCCAGTAGTAGAGGACAGGATGAGCAGTTCTTC
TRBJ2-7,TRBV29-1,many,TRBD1,CSVEDSGTGSYEQYF,TGCAGCGTTGAAGATTCCGGGACAGGATCCTACGAGCAGTACTTC
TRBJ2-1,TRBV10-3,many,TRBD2,CAISGGSVQFF,TGTGCCATCTCGGGGGGTAGCGTGCAGTTCTTC
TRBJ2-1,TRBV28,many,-,CASSCYIRERDNEQFF,TGTGCCAGCAGTTGCTATATACGGGAGAGGGACAATGAGCAGTTCTTC
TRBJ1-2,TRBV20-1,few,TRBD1,CSARRDRNYGYTF,TGCAGTGCTAGACGGGACAGAAACTATGGCTACACCTTC
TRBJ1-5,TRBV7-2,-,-,CASSSGPLSPQHF,TGTGCCAGCAGCTCGGGGCCTTTAAGCCCCCAGCATTTT
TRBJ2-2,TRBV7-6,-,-,CASSPEGGGWTGELFF,TGTGCCAGCAGCCCGGAAGGGGGGGGCTGGACCGGGGAGCTGTTTTTT
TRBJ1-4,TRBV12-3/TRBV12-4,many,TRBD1,CASSPPGDSNEKLFF,TGTGCCAGCAGCCCCCCGGGGGACAGTAATGAAAAACTGTTTTTT
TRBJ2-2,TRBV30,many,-,CAWATVGGQDTGELFF,TGTGCCTGGGCTACTGTTGGTGGGCAGGACACCGGGGAGCTGTTTTTT
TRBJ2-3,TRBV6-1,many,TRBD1,CASAWDRSTDTQYF,TGTGCCAGCGCCTGGGACAGGAGCACAGATACGCAGTATTTT
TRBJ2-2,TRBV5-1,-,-,CASKWASTGELFF,TGCGCCAGCAAGTGGGCCTCCACCGGGGAGCTGTTTTTT